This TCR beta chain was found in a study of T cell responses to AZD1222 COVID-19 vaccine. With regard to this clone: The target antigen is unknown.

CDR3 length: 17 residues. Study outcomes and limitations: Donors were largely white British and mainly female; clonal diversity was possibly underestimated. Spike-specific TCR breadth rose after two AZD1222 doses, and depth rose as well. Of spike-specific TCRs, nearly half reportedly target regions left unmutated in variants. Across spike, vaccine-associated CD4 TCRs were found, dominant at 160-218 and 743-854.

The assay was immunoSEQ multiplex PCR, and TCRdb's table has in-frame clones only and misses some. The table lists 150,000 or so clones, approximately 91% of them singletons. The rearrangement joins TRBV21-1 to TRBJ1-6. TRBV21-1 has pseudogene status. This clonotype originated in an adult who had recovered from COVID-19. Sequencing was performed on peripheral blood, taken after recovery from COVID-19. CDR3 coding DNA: TGTGCCAGCAGCAAAGAAAAAGGGTGGGACTATAATTCACCCCTCCACTTT. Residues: CASSKEKGWDYNSPLHF.